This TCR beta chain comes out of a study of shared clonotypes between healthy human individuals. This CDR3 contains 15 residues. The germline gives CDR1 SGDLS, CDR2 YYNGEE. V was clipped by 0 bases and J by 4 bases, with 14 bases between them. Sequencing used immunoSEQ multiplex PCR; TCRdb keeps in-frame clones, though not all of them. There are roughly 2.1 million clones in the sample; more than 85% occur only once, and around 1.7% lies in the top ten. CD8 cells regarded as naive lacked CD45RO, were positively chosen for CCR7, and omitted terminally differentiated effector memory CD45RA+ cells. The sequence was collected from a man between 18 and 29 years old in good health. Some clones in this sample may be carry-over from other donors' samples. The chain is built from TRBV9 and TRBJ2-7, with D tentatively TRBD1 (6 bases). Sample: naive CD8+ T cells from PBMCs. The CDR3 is CASSVAPGALYEQYF. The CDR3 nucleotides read TGTGCCAGCAGCGTAGCTCCAGGGGCCCTATACGAGCAGTACTTC. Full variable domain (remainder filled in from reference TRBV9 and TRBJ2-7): DSGVTQTPKHLITATGQRVTLRCSPRSGDLSVYWYQQSLDQGLQFLIQYYNGEERAKGNILERFSAQQFPDLHSELNLSSLELGDSALYFCASSVAPGALYEQYFGPGTRLTVT.